The 25 T cell receptor beta chains reported below all come from one sample, sequenced in a study of cytomegalovirus exposure and HLA in healthy donors. PCR amplification relied on 60 Vbeta primers (plus 13 Jbeta primers). The data were produced by immunoSEQ multiplex PCR, yet TCRdb's version contains in-frame clones alone and is incomplete. The sample includes some 150,000 clones, 79% seen only once; the top ten take approximately 8%. Sequencing input: PBMCs. The origin of the receptors is a young man in good health and CMV-seropositive.

V gene TRBV14 combines with J gene TRBJ1-5; tentative D call: TRBD1 (5 bases). V lost 1 base to trimming and J lost 6 bases, with 10 bases between them. The CDR3 runs to 14 residues. Germline V lookup: CDR1 SGHDN, CDR2 FVKESK. DNA of the CDR3: TGTGCCAGCAGCCAAGGGGCGGGGGGTCAGCCCCAGCATTTT. Translated: CASSQGAGGQPQHF. The whole variable domain, remainder taken from reference TRBV14 and TRBJ1-5, is EAGVTQFPSHSVIEKGQTVTLRCDPISGHDNLYWYRRVMGKEIKFLLHFVKESKQDESGMPNNRFLAERTGGTYSTLKVQPAELEDSGVYFCASSQGAGGQPQHFGDGTRLSIL.

The CDR3 DNA sequence: TGTGCCAGCAGCTTAGGAGAGGAGCGGGAGACAGACGAGCAGTACTTC. Protein sequence: CASSLGEERETDEQYF. The rearrangement links TRBV11-3 to TRBJ2-7; 8 bases are a match to TRBD2. Germline CDR1 and CDR2: SGHNT and YENEEA. This CDR3 comprises 16 residues. Trimming at V came to 1 base and at J to 5 bases, leaving 10 bases not matched to a gene.

This clone was seen a handful of times. The V call is TRBV2, the J call TRBJ2-5, with 11 bases aligning to TRBD2. V gave up 8 bases and J gave up 5 bases; unmatched junction bases: 7. In germline, CDR1 is SNHLY, CDR2 FYNNEI. CDR3 size: 14 residues. This CDR3 is CASGSGGGGETQYF. CDR3 DNA: TGTGCCAGCGGTAGCGGGGGGGGCGGTGAGACCCAGTACTTC.

This clone was counted once. V and J are TRBV19 and TRBJ2-2; D is perhaps TRBD2 (5 bases). The germline V gene has CDR1 LNHDA and CDR2 SQIVND (reference sequence). V was pared by 7 bases and J by 4 bases, with 13 bases between. This CDR3 has 14 residues. CDR3 nucleotide sequence: TGTGCCAGTATTGTGGGCCGGGGCACCGGGGAGCTGTTTTTT. It yields the protein CASIVGRGTGELFF.

A single count supports this clone. The chain employs TRBV29-1 and TRBJ1-2, with TRBD1 identical over 7 bases. The germline gives CDR1 SQVTM, CDR2 ANQGSEA. The CDR3 contains 12 residues. V lost 4 bases, J lost 5 bases, and 4 bases stayed unmatched. The CDR3 reads CSVGQGRYGYTF. CDR3 nucleotide sequence: TGCAGCGTTGGACAGGGACGGTATGGCTACACCTTC.

V gene TRBV30 combines with J gene TRBJ1-4, with 7 positions matching TRBD1. The CDR3 has 13 amino acids. Trimming at V came to 5 bases and at J to 5 bases, leaving 5 bases not matched to a gene. Germline V lookup: CDR1 GTSNPN, CDR2 SVGIG (reference sequence). DNA for the CDR3: TGTGCCTGGCAGACAGGGTTCAATGAAAAACTGTTTTTT. Amino acid sequence: CAWQTGFNEKLFF.

The V and J genes are TRBV6-1 and TRBJ1-4; D may be TRBD1 (6 bases). Germline-derived CDR1 and CDR2 are MNHNS and SASEGT. V was pared by 3 bases and J by 9 bases, with 14 bases between. The CDR3 is 14 residues long. In nucleotides, the CDR3 is TGTGCCAGCAGTGATCTCCAGGGGACGCAAAAACTGTTTTTT. It codes for CASSDLQGTQKLFF.

This rearrangement joins TRBV4-2 to TRBJ1-2, with a tentative D call TRBD1 (6 bases). This CDR3 contains 14 residues. In germline, CDR1 is LGHNA, CDR2 YNFKEQ. Trimming pared 4 bases from V and 3 bases from J, leaving 12 bases between. The CDR3: CASSPGRGDYGYTF. In DNA, the CDR3 is TGTGCCAGCAGCCCCGGCAGGGGAGACTATGGCTACACCTTC.

J is TRBJ2-5 and V is TRBV7-8; 9 positions match TRBD1. This CDR3 spans 14 amino acids. CDR1 and CDR2 from the germline V gene are SGHVS and FQNEAQ. Trimming took 5 bases from V and 3 from J; bases not matched to a gene: 4. The chain's CDR3 is CASSPGTGKETQYF. Here the CDR3 DNA reads TGTGCCAGCAGCCCCGGGACAGGGAAAGAGACCCAGTACTTC.

The V gene is TRBV2, the J gene TRBJ2-1, with 7 bases lining up with TRBD2. CDR3 length equals 13 residues. Germline assignment: CDR1 SNHLY and CDR2 FYNNEI. The junction had 4 bases not matched to a gene; V was cut back by 9 bases and J by 2 bases. CDR3 loop: CASSGTTYNEQFF. As DNA, the CDR3 is TGTGCCAGTTCCGGGACTACCTACAATGAGCAGTTCTTC.

This clone was detected a few times. The V call is TRBV30, the J call TRBJ2-7; possibly TRBD2 for D (6 bases). Germline loops: CDR1 GTSNPN, CDR2 SVGIG (reference sequence). V lost 0 bases and J 3 bases, leaving 9 bases between the germline ends. The CDR3 has 13 residues. CDR3 residues: CAWSVTSRYEQYF. DNA of the CDR3: TGTGCCTGGAGTGTTACTAGCCGCTACGAGCAGTACTTC.

The J gene is TRBJ1-2, the V gene TRBV5-4; no clear D. This CDR3 comprises 13 residues. Germline CDR1 SGHNT, CDR2 YYREEE (reference sequence). With 2 bases removed from V and 7 bases from J, the gap between germline ends came to 12 bases. In DNA, the CDR3 is TGTGCCAGCAGCTTTCCGGCCCGGGGTGGCTACACCTTC. Translated, it gives CASSFPARGGYTF.

As DNA, the CDR3 is TGTGCCAGCACCCAGGATGGTACCCACGTGAACACCGGGGAGCTGTTTTTT. It yields the protein CASTQDGTHVNTGELFF. The chain couples TRBV2 to TRBJ2-2; D not certain. CDR1 is SNHLY, CDR2 FYNNEI, per germline. V lost 7 bases and J 1 base, leaving 19 bases between the germline ends. The CDR3 consists of 17 residues.

This clone was recorded a few times. The CDR3 DNA sequence: TGTGCCAGCAGCCAAGATGTGGTTAGCGGGGGACAGACCCAGTACTTC. This translates into CASSQDVVSGGQTQYF. V gene TRBV4-2 combines with J gene TRBJ2-5; 9 nucleotides align to TRBD2. The germline gives CDR1 LGHNA, CDR2 YNFKEQ. Germline trimming cut 0 bases from V and 6 bases from J; bases unmatched to any gene: 8. The CDR3 totals 16 residues.

This clone was seen only a few times. The V and J genes are TRBV19 and TRBJ2-5, with TRBD2 as a possible D gene (6 bases). Trimming removed 6 bases at V and 4 bases at J, with 15 bases between. CDR1 is LNHDA, CDR2 SQIVND, per germline (reference sequence). The CDR3 spans 14 residues. The CDR3 region has the DNA TGTGCCAGTAGCAAGAGGGACTCATCAGAGACCCAGTACTTC. Translated: CASSKRDSSETQYF.

The V and J genes are TRBV19 and TRBJ1-5; TRBD1 aligns across 10 bases. V shed 5 bases and J 3 bases; nucleotides not matched to a gene: 7. Germline V gene data show CDR1 as LNHDA and CDR2 as SQIVND (reference sequence). The CDR3 consists of 16 residues. The CDR3 protein is CASSQGQGNINQPQHF. DNA of the CDR3: TGTGCCAGTAGTCAGGGACAGGGGAATATCAATCAGCCCCAGCATTTT.

A single count supports this clone. V and J are TRBV28 and TRBJ1-2; D remains ambiguous. CDR1 is MDHEN and CDR2 is SYDVKM in the germline V gene. The CDR3 is 11 amino acids. The CDR3 DNA follows: TGTGCTACATATTTCAACTATGGCTACACCTTC. This codes for CATYFNYGYTF.

This clone was detected a few times. The rearrangement joins TRBV27 to TRBJ2-3, with TRBD2 matching 10 bases. Germline V gene lookup returns CDR1 MNHEY and CDR2 SMNVEV (reference sequence). Losses at the gene ends were 11 bases for V and 5 bases for J; bases not matched to a gene: 19. The CDR3 runs 17 residues. For the CDR3, the DNA is TGTGCCGCCAGCAGTGGGCCCGACCTAGCGGGAGTAGATACGCAGTATTTT. Its protein product is CAASSGPDLAGVDTQYF.

The chain has TRBV29-1 and TRBJ2-3; TRBD1 matches at 7 bases. V was clipped by 7 bases and J by 6 bases; unmatched bases: 7. Germline assignment: CDR1 SQVTM and CDR2 ANQGSEA. The CDR3 totals 12 residues. The CDR3 DNA reads as TGCAGCGCTCGACAGGGTGGTGATACGCAGTATTTT. It is translated as CSARQGGDTQYF.

This clone was counted a single time. V and J are TRBV27 and TRBJ2-3; 9 positions agree with TRBD2. Germline values: CDR1 MNHEY, CDR2 SMNVEV (reference sequence). J gave up 0 bases and V 8 bases, and 18 bases lay outside the gene matches. The length of the CDR3 is 19 residues. The CDR3 DNA reads as TGTGCCAGCGATCCCCTAGAGACTAGCGGAGATTCTAGCACAGATACGCAGTATTTT. Residues: CASDPLETSGDSSTDTQYF.

The chain recombines TRBV9 with TRBJ2-3; TRBD2 agrees at 13 bases. CDR3 length equals 16 residues. The J segment lost 7 bases and the V segment lost 3 bases, leaving 8 bases of the junction unmatched. CDR1 is SGDLS and CDR2 is YYNGEE in the germline V gene. CDR3 region: CASSGRLAGGFNTQYF. CDR3 in DNA: TGTGCCAGCAGCGGCCGACTAGCGGGGGGATTTAATACGCAGTATTTT.

The chain is built from TRBV10-3 and TRBJ1-6; unclear D gene. CDR1 and CDR2 (germline): ENHRY, SYGVKD. This CDR3 is 15 amino acids long. The germline V and J ends were trimmed by 6 bases and 2 bases, with 11 bases remaining between them. DNA for the CDR3: TGTGCCATCAGGGAGGGCCTGGCCTATAATTCACCCCTCCACTTT. It specifies CAIREGLAYNSPLHF.

There are a few counts of this clone. The chain carries TRBV16 and TRBJ1-5; 9 nucleotides align to TRBD1. J lost 7 bases, V lost 4 bases, and 11 bases had no gene match. Germline V gives CDR1 KGHSY, CDR2 FQNENV. The CDR3 extends over 16 amino acids. The CDR3 here is CASSRSGQGLRQPQHF. The CDR3 bases are TGTGCCAGCAGCCGGTCGGGACAGGGTCTCAGGCAGCCCCAGCATTTT.

The table lists this clone with a count of one. The V call is TRBV7-8, the J call TRBJ1-3; TRBD1 agrees at 8 bases. Germline values: CDR1 SGHVS, CDR2 FQNEAQ. The CDR3 extends over 15 amino acids. Trimming at V came to 6 bases and at J to 4 bases, leaving 8 bases not matched to a gene. The CDR3 sequence is CASSSLQGGGNTIYF. CDR3 bases: TGTGCCAGCAGTTCATTACAGGGGGGAGGAAACACCATATATTTT. Full variable domain (missing parts from reference TRBV7-8 and TRBJ1-3): GAGVSQSPRYKVAKRGQDVALRCDPISGHVSLFWYQQALGQGPEFLTYFQNEAQLDKSGLPSDRFFAERPEGSVSTLKIQRTQQEDSAVYLCASSSLQGGGNTIYFGEGSWLTVV.

The chain employs TRBV2 and TRBJ2-7, with TRBD1 as a possible D gene (6 bases). V was shortened by 6 bases and J by 4 bases, with 16 bases between the two germline ends. Germline loops: CDR1 SNHLY, CDR2 FYNNEI. The CDR3 is 14 amino acids. Written as DNA, the CDR3 is TGTGCCAGCAGGGTGGACAGAAGCTTGTACGAGCAGTACTTC. It is translated as CASRVDRSLYEQYF.